The 15 T cell receptor beta chains below come from one sample, sequenced in a study of control samples from healthy donors and cancer patients. The method was immunoSEQ multiplex PCR; TCRdb's version includes in-frame clones alone and lacks a portion of them. The repertoire holds roughly 150,000 clones, with more than 85% as singletons. The sample was blood. The receptor source for this set is a man aged 18 to 30 in good health.

This chain connects TRBV11-3 to TRBJ2-5, with TRBD1 identical over 10 bases. Trimming at V came to 5 bases and at J to 5 bases, leaving 11 bases not matched to a gene. Germline V gene data show CDR1 as SGHNT and CDR2 as YENEEA. CDR3 length: 16 amino acids. CDR3 DNA sequence: TGTGCCAGCAGCCAGTCGGGACAGGGGTTTAGGGAGACCCAGTACTTC. Its protein is CASSQSGQGFRETQYF.

This chain connects TRBV2 to TRBJ1-1, with D unresolved. The CDR3 has 13 residues. The germline V gene encodes CDR1 SNHLY and CDR2 FYNNEI. V lost 4 bases and J lost 5, with 11 bases in between. The CDR3 DNA reads TGTGCCAGCAGTGGGCCGGTCGGGACTGAAGCTTTCTTT. It specifies CASSGPVGTEAFF.

In the case of this clone: This CDR3 is also generated by other DNA sequences in the sample. The gene calls are TRBV9 and TRBJ2-3; D not resolved. V lost 2 bases to trimming and J lost 6 bases, with 7 bases between them. The V gene's germline CDR1 is SGDLS and CDR2 YYNGEE. This CDR3 contains 12 residues. In nucleotides, the CDR3 is TGTGCCAGCAGCGTGGGGTCGGATACGCAGTATTTT. It is translated as CASSVGSDTQYF.

The chain links TRBV29-1 to TRBJ1-3; TRBD1 is a possible D gene (5 bases). Germline assignment: CDR1 SQVTM and CDR2 ANQGSEA. The CDR3 runs to 11 residues. The CDR3 DNA reads as TGCGCGGGGGTATCTGGAAACACCATATATTTT. Its translation: CAGVSGNTIYF.

The V call is TRBV28, the J call TRBJ2-7; possibly TRBD2 for D (5 bases). With 4 bases removed from V and 4 bases from J, the gap between germline ends came to 14 bases. Germline loops: CDR1 MDHEN, CDR2 SYDVKM. The CDR3 sequence is 14 residues long. This CDR3 reads CASSSPGEGYEQYF. CDR3 nucleotides: TGTGCCAGCAGTTCCCCGGGCGAGGGATACGAGCAGTACTTC.

V is TRBV30 and J is TRBJ1-2, with D perhaps TRBD1 (6 bases). Per germline, CDR1 GTSNPN and CDR2 SVGIG (reference sequence). Deletions cut 3 bases from V and 0 bases from J, with 11 bases between. The CDR3 loop spans 14 amino acids. DNA of the CDR3: TGTGCCTGGAGCCGCAGGGGATCTAACTATGGCTACACCTTC. This translates into CAWSRRGSNYGYTF.

The gene calls are TRBV5-8 and TRBJ2-1; D is undetermined. Germline assignment: CDR1 SGHTS and CDR2 YDEGEE. The CDR3 spans 13 residues. Trimming cost V 6 bases and J 7 bases, with 14 bases left between them. The CDR3 sequence is CASNPLAANEQFF. CDR3 DNA sequence: TGTGCCAGCAACCCCCTCGCGGCGAATGAGCAGTTCTTC.

The CDR3, as DNA: TGTGCCAGCAGTGAGGGGGCCCGAGGCAATCAGCCCCAGCATTTT. The encoded protein is CASSEGARGNQPQHF. The chain combines TRBV6-1 with TRBJ1-5; a weak D match, TRBD1 (6 bases). The CDR3 length is 15 residues. V was pared by 3 bases and J by 2 bases, with 11 bases between. Germline lookup yields CDR1 MNHNS and CDR2 SASEGT.

The gene calls are TRBV19 and TRBJ1-3, with 7 bases identical to TRBD1. The CDR3 is made up of 15 amino acids. The V and J ends lost 4 bases and 9 bases, in that order; junction bases with no gene match: 12. Germline CDR1 and CDR2: LNHDA and SQIVND (reference sequence). CDR3 sequence: CASSTNPRQGATIYF. In DNA, the CDR3 is TGTGCCAGTAGTACCAATCCACGACAGGGAGCCACCATATATTTT.

The gene calls are TRBV2 and TRBJ1-1; D possibly corresponds to TRBD1 (6 bases). Germline CDR1 and CDR2: SNHLY and FYNNEI. The ends were cut back, 6 bases at V and 0 bases at J, with 17 bases in the middle. The CDR3 covers 16 residues. The CDR3 reads CASSVPFGQMNTEAFF. The CDR3, as DNA: TGTGCCAGCAGCGTTCCTTTTGGACAGATGAACACTGAAGCTTTCTTT.

The rearrangement links TRBV11-3 to TRBJ1-1, with D perhaps TRBD1 (5 bases). The V gene lost 5 bases and the J gene lost 4 bases, with 11 bases spanning the gap. CDR3 length equals 13 residues. CDR1 and CDR2 (germline): SGHNT, YENEEA. The CDR3 loop reads CASSTRVGTEAFF. CDR3 DNA sequence: TGTGCCAGCAGCACCAGGGTGGGCACTGAAGCTTTCTTT.

The CDR3 DNA sequence: TGTGCCACCAGCACTCGCAGGCTCCTCCAAGAGACCCAGTACTTC. Residues: CATSTRRLLQETQYF. The chain couples TRBV15 to TRBJ2-5; the D is unclear. The CDR3 length is 15 residues. Germline V CDR1 and CDR2: LNHNV, YYDKDF (reference sequence). V was cut by 4 bases and J by 1 base, with 13 bases left in between. Filled out from reference TRBV15 and TRBJ2-5, the complete variable domain reads DAMVIQNPRYQVTQFGKPVTLSCSQTLNHNVMYWYQQKSSQAPKLLFHYYDKDFNNEADTPDNFQSRRPNTSFCFLDIRSPGLGDTAMYLCATSTRRLLQETQYFGPGTRLLVL.

The chain links TRBV28 to TRBJ2-2; D is undetermined. The V gene lost 7 bases and the J gene lost 0 bases, with 9 bases spanning the gap. Germline V CDR1 and CDR2: MDHEN, SYDVKM. The CDR3 totals 14 residues. The CDR3 is CASTEVSNTGELFF. In DNA, the CDR3 is TGTGCCAGCACGGAAGTTTCGAACACCGGGGAGCTGTTTTTT.

This clone was recorded once. The chain recombines TRBV12-1 with TRBJ1-5. TRBV12-1 has pseudogene status. CDR3 length equals 15 residues. CDR3: CASSFWTGLCQPQHF. In nucleotides, the CDR3 is TGTGCCAGCAGCTTTTGGACGGGCCTTTGTCAGCCCCAGCATTTT.

The V and J genes are TRBV5-1 and TRBJ2-7; 8 bases match TRBD1. The length of the CDR3 is 15 residues. The germline CDR1 and CDR2 sequences are SGHRS and YFSETQ. The V and J ends lost 3 bases and 3 bases, in that order; junction bases with no gene match: 8. The CDR3 is CASSWKSGTGYEQYF. The CDR3 coding sequence is TGCGCCAGCAGCTGGAAGTCCGGGACAGGCTACGAGCAGTACTTC.